These 8 T cell receptor beta chains originate from one sample sequenced in a study of shared clonotypes between healthy human individuals. The repertoire was sequenced with immunoSEQ multiplex PCR; TCRdb's copy has only in-frame clones and lacks some. The repertoire holds about 2.2 million clones, with around 93% as singletons. Selected positively for CCR7 and CD45RO-negative, naive CD8 cells excluded terminally differentiated effector memory CD45RA+ cells. Sequencing was done on a sample of naive CD8+ T cells from PBMCs. The receptors here all came from a man between 18 and 29 years old in good health. Some clones in this sample may be carry-over from other donors' samples.

This rearrangement joins TRBV6-5 to TRBJ2-1; D remains ambiguous. Germline assignment: CDR1 MNHEY and CDR2 SVGAGI. V lost 7 bases, J lost 0 bases, and 4 bases lay in between. The CDR3 has 12 amino acids. The CDR3 spells CASISSYNEQFF. In nucleotides, the CDR3 is TGTGCCAGCATTAGCTCCTACAATGAGCAGTTCTTC.

The chain has TRBV7-6 and TRBJ1-1; a possible D gene is TRBD1 (5 bases). The CDR3 sequence is 16 residues long. The V and J ends lost 1 base and 1 base respectively, with 13 bases between them. The germline gives CDR1 SGHVS, CDR2 FNYEAQ. CDR3 loop: CASSLDGEGTNTEAFF. DNA of the CDR3: TGTGCCAGCAGCTTAGATGGGGAGGGGACGAACACTGAAGCTTTCTTT. Using reference TRBV7-6 and TRBJ1-1 for the parts outside the CDR3, the full variable domain is GAGVSQSPRYKVTKRGQDVALRCDPISGHVSLYWYRQALGQGPEFLTYFNYEAQQDKSGLPNDRFSAERPEGSISTLTIQRTEQRDSAMYRCASSLDGEGTNTEAFFGQGTRLTVV.

This rearrangement joins TRBV7-9 to TRBJ1-2; TRBD1 aligns across 9 bases. Germline assignment: CDR1 SEHNR and CDR2 FQNEAQ (reference sequence). There are 14 residues in the CDR3. Germline trimming cut 3 bases from V and 8 bases from J; bases unmatched to any gene: 7. The CDR3 DNA is TGTGCCAGCAGCTTGGTCCAAGGGACAGGGGGCTACACCTTC. It codes for CASSLVQGTGGYTF.

The genes are TRBV14 and TRBJ2-7; D might be TRBD1 (5 bases). Trimming left V 4 bases short and J 2 bases short, with 15 bases between. Germline V gives CDR1 SGHDN, CDR2 FVKESK. This CDR3 contains 15 residues. The CDR3 DNA reads as TGTGCCAGCAGCCTTCTAGGGGTCACTCCCTACGAGCAGTACTTC. As protein: CASSLLGVTPYEQYF. Using reference TRBV14 and TRBJ2-7 for the parts outside the CDR3, the full variable domain is EAGVTQFPSHSVIEKGQTVTLRCDPISGHDNLYWYRRVMGKEIKFLLHFVKESKQDESGMPNNRFLAERTGGTYSTLKVQPAELEDSGVYFCASSLLGVTPYEQYFGPGTRLTVT.

The J gene is TRBJ2-7, the V gene TRBV7-9; 11 bases line up with TRBD2. Germline CDR1 SEHNR, CDR2 FQNEAQ (reference sequence). The CDR3 runs to 17 residues. The J segment lost 4 bases and the V segment lost 2 bases, leaving 10 bases of the junction unmatched. DNA of the CDR3: TGTGCCAGCAGCTTACTCCCCCCGGGACTAGCGGATTACGAGCAGTACTTC. This gives the protein CASSLLPPGLADYEQYF.

The J gene is TRBJ1-5, the V gene TRBV11-2, with D unclear. Germline CDR1 reads SGHAT; CDR2 reads FQNNGV. This CDR3 is built from 13 residues. Trimming left V 3 bases short and J 4 bases short, with 7 bases between. The CDR3 spells CASSLKLNQPQHF. CDR3 nucleotides: TGTGCCAGCAGCTTGAAACTAAATCAGCCCCAGCATTTT.

V gene TRBV19 combines with J gene TRBJ2-4; tentative D call: TRBD2 (6 bases). Germline V CDR1 and CDR2: LNHDA, SQIVND (reference sequence). The germline V and J ends were trimmed by 3 bases and 8 bases, with 14 bases remaining between them. The length of the CDR3 is 14 residues. The DNA for the CDR3 is TGTGCCAGTAGTATTGGGGGGTATTGGGACATTCAGTACTTC. This gives the protein CASSIGGYWDIQYF.

V gene TRBV7-3 combines with J gene TRBJ2-1; D is uncertain. The CDR3 is 12 amino acids. The germline V and J ends were trimmed by 2 bases and 8 bases, with 7 bases remaining between them. Germline assignment: CDR1 SGHTA and CDR2 FQGTGA. CDR3 amino acids: CASSLRRDEQFF. The CDR3 region has the DNA TGTGCCAGCAGCTTACGACGGGATGAGCAGTTCTTC.